This TCR beta chain was retrieved from a study of vaccination effects on CD4 cells after COVID-19. Sequencing in the ViraFEST assay came after antigen-specific CD4+ T cells had been expanded with viral peptide pools, which were used to stimulate PBMC. On day 10 of culture, CD4+ T cells were separated out. No vaccinee had earlier SARS-CoV-2 infection, and nucleocapsid antibodies were negative. Details on this clone: What it recognizes is unknown.

Germline V gene lookup returns CDR1 SGHKS and CDR2 YYEKEE (reference sequence). The V and J ends lost 4 bases and 0 bases, in that order; junction bases with no gene match: 10. The CDR3 runs to 17 residues. Measured with immunoSEQ multiplex PCR; TCRdb has only the in-frame clones, and not every one. This table has about 73,000 clones, approximately 74% appearing once. The TCR sequence derives from a human donor who received a COVID-19 vaccine. The J gene is TRBJ1-3, the V gene TRBV5-5; 7 bases are a match to TRBD1. This specimen consisted of CD4+ T cells from PBMCs cultured with HCoV-NL63 spike peptides, obtained before COVID-19 vaccination. The CDR3, as DNA: TGTGCCAGCAGCCCCATGACAGGGTCCAGCTCTGGAAACACCATATATTTT. Its translation: CASSPMTGSSSGNTIYF. Full variable domain (rest looked up from reference TRBV5-5 and TRBJ1-3): DAGVTQSPTHLIKTRGQQVTLRCSPISGHKSVSWYQQVLGQGPQFIFQYYEKEERGRGNFPDRFSARQFPNYSSELNVNALLLGDSALYLCASSPMTGSSSGNTIYFGEGSWLTVV.